What follows describes a single T cell receptor beta chain. This specimen belongs to a study of shared T cell receptors in the human thymus. The table came from immunoSEQ multiplex PCR; TCRdb's copy has only in-frame clones and leaves some out. The sample carries some 720,000 clones, around nine tenths recorded once. This sample was also put to use in a study of human thymus T cells. That study adds: The donors were infants in Finland with congenital heart defects, otherwise immunologically healthy. Thymic tissue was derived from resections collected during corrective heart surgery. Gene usage (both V and J) appeared biased in thymic and blood repertoires. Overlap was high between thymic repertoires from unrelated individuals, as reported in related research.

The clonotype was recovered from a boy in the first two years of life with a congenital heart defect. The sequenced sample was thymocytes.

Written as DNA, the CDR3 is TGTGCCAGCAGCTATCTTAGCGGGAGGATTAATGAGCAGTTCTTC. Translation: CASSYLSGRINEQFF. This chain connects TRBV7-2 to TRBJ2-1; the match to TRBD2 covers 10 bases. Germline CDR1 SGHTA, CDR2 FQGNSA. The CDR3 spans 15 residues. The V segment lost 4 bases and the J segment 7 bases; nucleotides outside the gene matches: 7.